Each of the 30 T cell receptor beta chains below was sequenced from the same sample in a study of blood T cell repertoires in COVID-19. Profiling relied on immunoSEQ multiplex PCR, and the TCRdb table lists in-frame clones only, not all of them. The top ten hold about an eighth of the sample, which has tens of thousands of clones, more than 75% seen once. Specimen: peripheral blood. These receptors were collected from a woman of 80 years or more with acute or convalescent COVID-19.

CDR3 loop: CASSAGLAPYNEQFF. DNA of the CDR3: TGTGCCAGCAGCGCGGGACTAGCCCCCTACAATGAGCAGTTCTTC. The gene calls are TRBV9 and TRBJ2-1; 9 nucleotides line up with TRBD2. Trimming took 3 bases from V and 2 from J; bases not matched to a gene: 3. Per the germline V gene, CDR1 is SGDLS and CDR2 is YYNGEE. The CDR3 is 15 residues long. Filled out from reference TRBV9 and TRBJ2-1, the complete variable domain reads DSGVTQTPKHLITATGQRVTLRCSPRSGDLSVYWYQQSLDQGLQFLIQYYNGEERAKGNILERFSAQQFPDLHSELNLSSLELGDSALYFCASSAGLAPYNEQFFGPGTRLTVL.

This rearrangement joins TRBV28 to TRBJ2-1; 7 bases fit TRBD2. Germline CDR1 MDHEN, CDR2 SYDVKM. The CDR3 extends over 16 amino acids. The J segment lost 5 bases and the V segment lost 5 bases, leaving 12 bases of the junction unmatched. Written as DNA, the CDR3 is TGTGCCAGCAGTCCTCAAAATCTAGCGGCCAACAATGAGCAGTTCTTC. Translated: CASSPQNLAANNEQFF.

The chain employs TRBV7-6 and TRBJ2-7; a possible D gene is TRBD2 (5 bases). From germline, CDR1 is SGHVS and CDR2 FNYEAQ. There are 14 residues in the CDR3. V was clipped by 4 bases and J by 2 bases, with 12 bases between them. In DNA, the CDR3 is TGTGCCAGCAGCTCAAGCGGAGGAACCTACGAGCAGTACTTC. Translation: CASSSSGGTYEQYF. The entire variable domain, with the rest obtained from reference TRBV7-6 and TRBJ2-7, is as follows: GAGVSQSPRYKVTKRGQDVALRCDPISGHVSLYWYRQALGQGPEFLTYFNYEAQQDKSGLPNDRFSAERPEGSISTLTIQRTEQRDSAMYRCASSSSGGTYEQYFGPGTRLTVT.

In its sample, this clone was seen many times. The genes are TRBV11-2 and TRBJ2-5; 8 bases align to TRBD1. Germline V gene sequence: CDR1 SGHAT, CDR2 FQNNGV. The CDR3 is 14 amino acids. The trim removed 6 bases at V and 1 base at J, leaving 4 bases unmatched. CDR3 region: CASRKTGGQETQYF. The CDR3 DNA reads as TGTGCCAGCAGGAAAACAGGGGGCCAAGAGACCCAGTACTTC.

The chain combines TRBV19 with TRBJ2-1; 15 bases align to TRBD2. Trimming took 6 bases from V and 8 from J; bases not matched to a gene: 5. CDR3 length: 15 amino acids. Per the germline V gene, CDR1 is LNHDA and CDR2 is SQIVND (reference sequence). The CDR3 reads CASSTGTSGRYEQFF. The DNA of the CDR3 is TGTGCCAGTAGCACGGGGACTAGCGGGAGGTATGAGCAGTTCTTC.

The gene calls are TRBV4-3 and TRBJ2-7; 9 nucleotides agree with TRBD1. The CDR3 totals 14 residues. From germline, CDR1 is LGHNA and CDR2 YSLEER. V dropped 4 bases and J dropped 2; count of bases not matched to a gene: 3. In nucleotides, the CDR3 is TGCGCCAGCAGCCCAGGACAGGGGACCTACGAGCAGTACTTC. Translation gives CASSPGQGTYEQYF.

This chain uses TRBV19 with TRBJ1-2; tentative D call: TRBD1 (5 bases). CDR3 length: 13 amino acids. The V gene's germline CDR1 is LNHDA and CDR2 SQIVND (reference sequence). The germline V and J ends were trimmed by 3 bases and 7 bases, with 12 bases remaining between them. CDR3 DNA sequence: TGTGCCAGTAGTATTGCAGGGCGGATTGGCTACACCTTC. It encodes CASSIAGRIGYTF. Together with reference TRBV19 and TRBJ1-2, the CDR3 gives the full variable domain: DGGITQSPKYLFRKEGQNVTLSCEQNLNHDAMYWYRQDPGQGLRLIYYSQIVNDFQKGDIAEGYSVSREKKESFPLTVTSAQKNPTAFYLCASSIAGRIGYTFGSGTRLTVV.

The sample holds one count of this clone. This chain's CDR3 is CASSFGREGQVQYF. CDR3 DNA: TGCGCCAGCAGCTTCGGGCGGGAGGGCCAGGTTCAGTACTTC. V gene TRBV5-1 combines with J gene TRBJ2-4; 9 nucleotides match TRBD2. The junction had 8 bases not matched to a gene; V was cut back by 2 bases and J by 11 bases. The V gene's germline CDR1 is SGHRS and CDR2 YFSETQ. This CDR3 region has 14 residues.

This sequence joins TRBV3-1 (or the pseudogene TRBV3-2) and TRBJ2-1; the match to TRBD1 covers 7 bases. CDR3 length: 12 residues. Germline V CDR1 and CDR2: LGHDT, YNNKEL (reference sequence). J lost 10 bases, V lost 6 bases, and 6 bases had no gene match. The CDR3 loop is CASRSGGREQFF. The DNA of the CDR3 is TGTGCCAGCAGATCAGGGGGTAGGGAGCAGTTCTTC.

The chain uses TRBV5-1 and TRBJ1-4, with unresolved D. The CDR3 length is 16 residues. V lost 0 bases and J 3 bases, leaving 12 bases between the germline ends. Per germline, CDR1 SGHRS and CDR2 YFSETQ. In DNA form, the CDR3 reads TGCGCCAGCAGCTTGGGTTGGTCGCGGGCTAATGAAAAACTGTTTTTT. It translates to CASSLGWSRANEKLFF.

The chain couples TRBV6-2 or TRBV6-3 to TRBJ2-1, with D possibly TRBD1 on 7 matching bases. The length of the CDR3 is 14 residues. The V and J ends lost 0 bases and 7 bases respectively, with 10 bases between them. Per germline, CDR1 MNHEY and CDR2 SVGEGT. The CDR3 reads CASSYSAGGNEQFF. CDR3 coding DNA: TGTGCCAGCAGTTACTCGGCAGGGGGGAATGAGCAGTTCTTC.

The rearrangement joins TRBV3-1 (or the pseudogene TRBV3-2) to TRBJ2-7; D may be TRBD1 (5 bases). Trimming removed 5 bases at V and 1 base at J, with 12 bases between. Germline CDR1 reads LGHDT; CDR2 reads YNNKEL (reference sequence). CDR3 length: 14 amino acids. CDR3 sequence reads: CASSYRSVSYEQYF. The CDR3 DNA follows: TGTGCCAGCAGCTACAGGTCGGTTTCCTACGAGCAGTACTTC.

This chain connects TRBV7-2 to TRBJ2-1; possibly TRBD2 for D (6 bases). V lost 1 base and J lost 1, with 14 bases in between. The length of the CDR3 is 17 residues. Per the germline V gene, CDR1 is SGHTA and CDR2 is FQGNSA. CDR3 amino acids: CASSLVFGTPSYNEQFF. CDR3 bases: TGTGCCAGCAGCTTAGTCTTCGGGACTCCTTCCTACAATGAGCAGTTCTTC.

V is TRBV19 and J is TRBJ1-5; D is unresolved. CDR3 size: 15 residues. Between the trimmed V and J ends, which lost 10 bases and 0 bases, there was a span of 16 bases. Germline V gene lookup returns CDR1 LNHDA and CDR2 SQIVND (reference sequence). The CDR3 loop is CAISQSLNSNQPQHF. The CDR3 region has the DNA TGTGCCATCTCCCAGTCCCTCAATAGCAATCAGCCCCAGCATTTT. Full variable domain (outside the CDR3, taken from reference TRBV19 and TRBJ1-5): DGGITQSPKYLFRKEGQNVTLSCEQNLNHDAMYWYRQDPGQGLRLIYYSQIVNDFQKGDIAEGYSVSREKKESFPLTVTSAQKNPTAFYLCAISQSLNSNQPQHFGDGTRLSIL.

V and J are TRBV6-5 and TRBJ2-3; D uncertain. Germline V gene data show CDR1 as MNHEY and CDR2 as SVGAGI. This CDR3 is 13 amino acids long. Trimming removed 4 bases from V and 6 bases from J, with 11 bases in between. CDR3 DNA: TGTGCCAGCAGTTCTCTAGGCCGCGATACGCAGTATTTT. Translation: CASSSLGRDTQYF.

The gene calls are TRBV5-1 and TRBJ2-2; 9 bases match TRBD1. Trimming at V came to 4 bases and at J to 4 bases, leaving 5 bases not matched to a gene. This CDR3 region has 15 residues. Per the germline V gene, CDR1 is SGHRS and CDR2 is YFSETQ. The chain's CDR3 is CASSKGQGTTGELFF. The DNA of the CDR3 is TGCGCCAGCAGCAAAGGACAGGGGACCACCGGGGAGCTGTTTTTT.

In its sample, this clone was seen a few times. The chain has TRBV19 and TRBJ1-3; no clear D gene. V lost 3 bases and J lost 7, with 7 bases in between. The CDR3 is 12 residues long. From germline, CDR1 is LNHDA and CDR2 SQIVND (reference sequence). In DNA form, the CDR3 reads TGTGCCAGTAGTATGGGAGCGAACACCATATATTTT. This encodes CASSMGANTIYF.

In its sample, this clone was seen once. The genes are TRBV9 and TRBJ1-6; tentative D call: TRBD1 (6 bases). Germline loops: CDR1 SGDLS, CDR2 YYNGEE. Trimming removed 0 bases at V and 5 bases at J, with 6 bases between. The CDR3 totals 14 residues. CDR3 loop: CASSVGGHNSPLHF. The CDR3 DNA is TGTGCCAGCAGCGTAGGGGGGCATAATTCACCCCTCCACTTT.

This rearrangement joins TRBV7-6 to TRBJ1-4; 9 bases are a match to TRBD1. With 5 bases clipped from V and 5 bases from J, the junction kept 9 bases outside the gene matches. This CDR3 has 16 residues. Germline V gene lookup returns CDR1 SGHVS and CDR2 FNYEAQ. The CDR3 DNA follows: TGTGCCAGCAGCCGGGACAGGGTGAGGGGGAATGAAAAACTGTTTTTT. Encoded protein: CASSRDRVRGNEKLFF.

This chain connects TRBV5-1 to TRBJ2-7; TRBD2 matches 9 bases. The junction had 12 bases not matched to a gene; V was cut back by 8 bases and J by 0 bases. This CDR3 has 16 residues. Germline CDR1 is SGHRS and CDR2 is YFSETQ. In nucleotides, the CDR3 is TGCGCCAGACTCCTAGAGGAGCGGGAGGACTCCTACGAGCAGTACTTC. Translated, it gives CARLLEEREDSYEQYF.

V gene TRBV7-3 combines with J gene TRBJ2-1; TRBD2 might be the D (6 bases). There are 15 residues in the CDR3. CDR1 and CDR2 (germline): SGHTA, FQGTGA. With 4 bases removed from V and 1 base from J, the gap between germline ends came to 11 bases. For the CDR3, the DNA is TGTGCCAGCAGCTCCGGAGGGGTATCCTACAATGAGCAGTTCTTC. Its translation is CASSSGGVSYNEQFF.

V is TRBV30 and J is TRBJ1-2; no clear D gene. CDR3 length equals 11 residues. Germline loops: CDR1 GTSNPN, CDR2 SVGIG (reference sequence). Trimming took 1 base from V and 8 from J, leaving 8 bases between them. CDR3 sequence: CAWSARAGYTF. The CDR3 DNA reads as TGTGCCTGGAGTGCCCGAGCCGGCTACACCTTC.

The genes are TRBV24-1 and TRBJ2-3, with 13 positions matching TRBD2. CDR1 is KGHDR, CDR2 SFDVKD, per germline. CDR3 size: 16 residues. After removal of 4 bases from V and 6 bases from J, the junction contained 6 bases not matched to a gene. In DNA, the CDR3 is TGTGCCACCAGTGACCCGGGACTAGCGGGACCTGATACGCAGTATTTT. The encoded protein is CATSDPGLAGPDTQYF.

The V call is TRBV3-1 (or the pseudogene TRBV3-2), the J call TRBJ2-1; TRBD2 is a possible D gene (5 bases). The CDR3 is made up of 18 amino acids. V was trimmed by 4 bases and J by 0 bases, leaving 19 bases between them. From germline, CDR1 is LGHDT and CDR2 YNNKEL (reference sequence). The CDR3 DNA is TGTGCCAGCAGCCCGTTCCAAATGGCGGGCAGCTCCTACAATGAGCAGTTCTTC. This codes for CASSPFQMAGSSYNEQFF.

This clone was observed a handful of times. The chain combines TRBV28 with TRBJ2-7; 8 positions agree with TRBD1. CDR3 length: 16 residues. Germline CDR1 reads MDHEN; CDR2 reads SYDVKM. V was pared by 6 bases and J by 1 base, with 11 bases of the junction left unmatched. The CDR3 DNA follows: TGTGCCAGCAGCAAGTTTTGGGGACAGGTGTCCTACGAGCAGTACTTC. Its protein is CASSKFWGQVSYEQYF.

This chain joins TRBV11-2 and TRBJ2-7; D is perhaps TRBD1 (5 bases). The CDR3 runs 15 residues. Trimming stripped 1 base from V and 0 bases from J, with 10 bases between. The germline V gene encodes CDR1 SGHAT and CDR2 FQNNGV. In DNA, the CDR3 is TGTGCCAGCAGCTTAGTGGGCAGGGACTCCTACGAGCAGTACTTC. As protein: CASSLVGRDSYEQYF.

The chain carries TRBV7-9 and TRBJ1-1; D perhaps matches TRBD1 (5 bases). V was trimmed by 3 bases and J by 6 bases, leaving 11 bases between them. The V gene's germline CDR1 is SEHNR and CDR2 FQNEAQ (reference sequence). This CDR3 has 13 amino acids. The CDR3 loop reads CASSLMGEAEAFF. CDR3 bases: TGTGCCAGCAGCTTGATGGGGGAGGCTGAAGCTTTCTTT.

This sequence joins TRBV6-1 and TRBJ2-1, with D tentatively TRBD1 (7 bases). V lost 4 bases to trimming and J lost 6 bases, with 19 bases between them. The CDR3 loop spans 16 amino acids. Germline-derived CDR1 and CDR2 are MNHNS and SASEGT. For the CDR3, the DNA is TGTGCCAGCAGTGCCGGAGGGGGCAAAACATCCAATGAGCAGTTCTTC. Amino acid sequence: CASSAGGGKTSNEQFF.

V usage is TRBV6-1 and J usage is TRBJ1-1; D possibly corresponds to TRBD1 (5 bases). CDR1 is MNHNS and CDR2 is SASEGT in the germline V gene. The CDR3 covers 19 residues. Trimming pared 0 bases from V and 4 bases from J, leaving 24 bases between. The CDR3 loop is CASSEALRYSGGRGTEAFF. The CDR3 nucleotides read TGTGCCAGCAGTGAAGCGCTTCGGTATTCGGGGGGACGGGGCACTGAAGCTTTCTTT.

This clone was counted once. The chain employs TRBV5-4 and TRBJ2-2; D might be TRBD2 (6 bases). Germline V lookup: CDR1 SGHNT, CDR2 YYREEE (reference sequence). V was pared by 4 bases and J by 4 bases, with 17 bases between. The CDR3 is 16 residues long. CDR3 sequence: CASSRRELQGTGELFF. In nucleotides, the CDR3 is TGTGCCAGCAGCCGGAGGGAGTTGCAGGGCACCGGGGAGCTGTTTTTT.